The TCR beta chain described here comes from a study of response to subunit inactivated influenza vaccine. Findings and limits, study-wide: Authors suggested each seasonal influenza vaccination recruits few new T cells.

TCRdb re-called the RT-PCR reads through MiXCR, storing one row per CDR3 protein. The data contain about half a million distinct CDR3 sequences, about 25% of them singletons. In the case of this clonotype: Its antigen is still unknown.

Germline CDR1 DFQATT, CDR2 SNEGSKA (reference sequence). The junction had 3 bases not matched to a gene; V was cut back by 3 bases and J by 1 base. This CDR3 is built from 16 residues. Sequenced here: CD4+ T cells sorted from PBMCs, sampled roughly 5 days after vaccination. The TCR was taken from a man aged 45-65 years who received an inactivated influenza vaccine. The V gene is TRBV20-1, the J gene TRBJ2-3; TRBD2 agrees at 14 bases. This CDR3 is CSARTSGGARTDTQYF. The CDR3 region has the DNA TGCAGTGCTAGGACTAGCGGGGGGGCCCGCACAGATACGCAGTATTTT.